This TCR beta chain came from a study of OX40 agonist ivuxolimab in advanced cancers. On the study more broadly: A mean age of roughly 66 years, range about 20 to 85, was recorded, and approximately 85% were male.

The study's findings and limits: The expanded peripheral T cells' antigen specificity was not determined.

As regards this clone: No antigen is known for it.

Sequencing was performed with immunoSEQ multiplex PCR; in TCRdb, only in-frame clones are kept and a portion is missing. The sample includes about 98,000 clones, around 88% seen only once; the top ten take roughly 0.5%. The CDR3 length is 13 residues. V lost 10 bases and J lost 7, with 20 bases in between. Germline assignment: CDR1 ENHRY and CDR2 SYGVKD. The specimen was CD4+ or CD8+ T cells sorted from blood, collected in a trial of the OX40 agonist ivuxolimab. J is TRBJ2-7 and V is TRBV10-3, with D hard to call. This sequence originates from an adult with an advanced solid tumor such as melanoma, head and neck, liver or kidney cancer. DNA of the CDR3: TGTGCCACCGCGACACCTTCCGTGAGGGAGCAGTACTTC. Encoded protein: CATATPSVREQYF.